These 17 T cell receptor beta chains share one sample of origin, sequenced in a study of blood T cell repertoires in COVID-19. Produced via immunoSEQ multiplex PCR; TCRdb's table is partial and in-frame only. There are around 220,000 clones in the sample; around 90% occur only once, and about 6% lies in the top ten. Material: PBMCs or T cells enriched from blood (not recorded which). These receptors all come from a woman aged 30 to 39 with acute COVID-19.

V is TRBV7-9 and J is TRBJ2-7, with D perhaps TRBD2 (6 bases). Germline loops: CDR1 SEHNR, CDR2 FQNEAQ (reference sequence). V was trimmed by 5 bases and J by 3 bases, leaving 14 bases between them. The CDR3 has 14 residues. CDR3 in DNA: TGTGCCAGCAGCGACTCCGGGACTCTCTACGAGCAGTACTTC. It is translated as CASSDSGTLYEQYF.

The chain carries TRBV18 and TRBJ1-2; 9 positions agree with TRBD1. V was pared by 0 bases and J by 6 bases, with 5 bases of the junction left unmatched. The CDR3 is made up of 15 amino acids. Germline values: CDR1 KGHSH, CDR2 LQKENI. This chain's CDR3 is CASSPPGQGFDGYTF. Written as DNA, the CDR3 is TGTGCCAGCTCACCACCAGGACAGGGGTTCGATGGCTACACCTTC.

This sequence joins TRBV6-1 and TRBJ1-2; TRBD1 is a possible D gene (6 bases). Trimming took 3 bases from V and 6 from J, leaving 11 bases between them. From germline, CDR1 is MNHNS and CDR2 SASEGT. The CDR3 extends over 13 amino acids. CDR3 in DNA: TGTGCCAGCAGTGATACGGGGGGCGATGGCTACACCTTC. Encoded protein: CASSDTGGDGYTF.

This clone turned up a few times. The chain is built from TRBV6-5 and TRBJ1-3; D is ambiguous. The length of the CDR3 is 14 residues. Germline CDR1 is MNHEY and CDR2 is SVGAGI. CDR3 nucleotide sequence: TGTGCTACAACTAGCATCCGAAGCGGAAACACCATATATTTT. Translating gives CATTSIRSGNTIYF.

CDR3 sequence: CASSLPRANYGYTF. The CDR3 DNA follows: TGTGCCAGCAGCTTACCCAGGGCAAACTATGGCTACACCTTC. The rearrangement links TRBV7-9 to TRBJ1-2; D may be TRBD1 (5 bases). Looked up from germline, CDR1 is SEHNR and CDR2 is FQNEAQ (reference sequence). This CDR3 contains 14 residues. V lost 2 bases to trimming and J lost 2 bases, with 9 bases between them.

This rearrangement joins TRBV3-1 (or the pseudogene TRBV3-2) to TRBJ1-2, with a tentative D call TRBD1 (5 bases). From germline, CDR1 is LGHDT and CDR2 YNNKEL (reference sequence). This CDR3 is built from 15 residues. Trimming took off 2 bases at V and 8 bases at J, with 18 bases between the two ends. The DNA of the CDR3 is TGTGCCAGCAGCCAAAGTATAGGGACTCAAGGAGGCTACACCTTC. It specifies CASSQSIGTQGGYTF.

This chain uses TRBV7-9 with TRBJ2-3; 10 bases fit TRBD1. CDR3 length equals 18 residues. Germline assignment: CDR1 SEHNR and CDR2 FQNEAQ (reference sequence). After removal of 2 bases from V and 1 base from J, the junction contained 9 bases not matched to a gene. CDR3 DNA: TGTGCCAGCAGCTTACGGTTGGGGACAGGGGCAGGCACAGATACGCAGTATTTT. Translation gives CASSLRLGTGAGTDTQYF.

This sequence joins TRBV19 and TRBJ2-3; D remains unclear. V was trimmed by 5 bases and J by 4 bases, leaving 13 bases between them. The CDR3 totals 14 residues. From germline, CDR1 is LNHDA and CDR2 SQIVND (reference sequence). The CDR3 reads CASSPFRGADTQYF. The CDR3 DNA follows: TGTGCCAGTAGTCCTTTTCGAGGCGCAGATACGCAGTATTTT.

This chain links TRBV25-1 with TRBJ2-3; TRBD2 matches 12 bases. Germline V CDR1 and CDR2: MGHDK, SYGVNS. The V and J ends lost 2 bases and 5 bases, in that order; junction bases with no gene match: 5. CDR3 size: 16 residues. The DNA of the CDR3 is TGTGCCAGCAGTGAACTCTCTAGCGGGAGGGGAGATACGCAGTATTTT. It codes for CASSELSSGRGDTQYF.

As DNA, the CDR3 is TGCGCCAGCAGCCAATCACGACTAGCGGTCCTAGGCGAGCAGTACTTC. Translation gives CASSQSRLAVLGEQYF. V is TRBV4-1 and J is TRBJ2-7; the match to TRBD2 covers 9 bases. The ends lost 2 bases at V and 6 bases at J; junction bases unmatched: 11. Germline-derived CDR1 and CDR2 are MGHRA and YSYEKL. CDR3 size: 16 residues.

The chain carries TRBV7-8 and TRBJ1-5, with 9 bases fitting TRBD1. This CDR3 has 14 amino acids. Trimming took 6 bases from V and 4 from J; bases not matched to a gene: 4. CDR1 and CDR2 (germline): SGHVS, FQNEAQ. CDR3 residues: CASRPGQGNQPQHF. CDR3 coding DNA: TGTGCCAGCAGACCCGGACAGGGGAATCAGCCCCAGCATTTT.

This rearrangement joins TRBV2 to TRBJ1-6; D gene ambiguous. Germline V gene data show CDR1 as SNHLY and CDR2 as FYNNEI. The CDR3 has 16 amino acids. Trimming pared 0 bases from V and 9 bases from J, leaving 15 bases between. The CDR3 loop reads CASSEARGLPGSPLHF. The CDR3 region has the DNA TGTGCCAGCAGTGAAGCTCGAGGTTTGCCGGGTTCACCCCTCCACTTT.

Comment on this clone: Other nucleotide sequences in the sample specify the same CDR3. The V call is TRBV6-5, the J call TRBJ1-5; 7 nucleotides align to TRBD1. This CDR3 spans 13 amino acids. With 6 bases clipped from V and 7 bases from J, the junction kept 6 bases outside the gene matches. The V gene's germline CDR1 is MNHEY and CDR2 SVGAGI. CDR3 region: CASRDRAGQPQHF. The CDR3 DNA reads TGTGCCAGCAGAGACAGGGCGGGACAGCCCCAGCATTTT.

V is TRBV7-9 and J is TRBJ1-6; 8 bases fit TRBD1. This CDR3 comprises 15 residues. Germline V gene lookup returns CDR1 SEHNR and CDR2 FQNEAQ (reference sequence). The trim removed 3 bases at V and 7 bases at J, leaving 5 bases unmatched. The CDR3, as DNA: TGTGCCAGCAGCTTTCGACAGGGGAGCAATTCACCCCTCCACTTT. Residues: CASSFRQGSNSPLHF.

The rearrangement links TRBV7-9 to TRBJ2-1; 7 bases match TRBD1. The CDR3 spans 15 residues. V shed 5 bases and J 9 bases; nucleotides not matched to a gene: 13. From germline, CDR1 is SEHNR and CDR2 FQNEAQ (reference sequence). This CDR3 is CASSPNRDSSFEQFF. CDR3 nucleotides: TGTGCCAGCAGCCCAAACCGGGACAGCAGTTTTGAGCAGTTCTTC.

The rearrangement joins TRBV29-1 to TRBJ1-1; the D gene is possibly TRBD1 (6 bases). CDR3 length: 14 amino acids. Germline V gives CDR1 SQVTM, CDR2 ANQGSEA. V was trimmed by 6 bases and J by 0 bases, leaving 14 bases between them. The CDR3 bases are TGCAGCGTCAGGGGAAGGTTAATGAACACTGAAGCTTTCTTT. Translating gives CSVRGRLMNTEAFF.

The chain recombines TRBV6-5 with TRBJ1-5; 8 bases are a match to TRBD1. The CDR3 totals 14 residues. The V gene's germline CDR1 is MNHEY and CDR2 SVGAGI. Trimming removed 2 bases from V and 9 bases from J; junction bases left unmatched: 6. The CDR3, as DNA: TGTGCCAGCAGTTACGACAGGGGTCAGAGGCCCCAGCATTTT. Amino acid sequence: CASSYDRGQRPQHF.